This T cell receptor (beta chain) was documented in a study of T cell repertoires in cytomegalovirus infection. With 4 bases removed from V and 2 bases from J, the gap between germline ends came to 12 bases. CDR3 size: 15 residues. This clonotype has only a few counts. Using its own MiXCR run on the reads, TCRdb lists one record per CDR3 protein. The data contain around 530,000 distinct CDR3 sequences, about 30% of them singletons. The sequence was collected from a human donor in good health (CMV status not recorded). Some clones in this sample may be carry-over from other donors' samples. The rearrangement uses TRBV12-3 or TRBV12-4 and TRBJ1-3; no reliable D call. Sequenced input: PBMCs. The CDR3 sequence is CASSYWEGAGNTIYF. The CDR3 DNA sequence: TGTGCCAGCAGTTACTGGGAAGGCGCTGGAAACACCATATATTTT.